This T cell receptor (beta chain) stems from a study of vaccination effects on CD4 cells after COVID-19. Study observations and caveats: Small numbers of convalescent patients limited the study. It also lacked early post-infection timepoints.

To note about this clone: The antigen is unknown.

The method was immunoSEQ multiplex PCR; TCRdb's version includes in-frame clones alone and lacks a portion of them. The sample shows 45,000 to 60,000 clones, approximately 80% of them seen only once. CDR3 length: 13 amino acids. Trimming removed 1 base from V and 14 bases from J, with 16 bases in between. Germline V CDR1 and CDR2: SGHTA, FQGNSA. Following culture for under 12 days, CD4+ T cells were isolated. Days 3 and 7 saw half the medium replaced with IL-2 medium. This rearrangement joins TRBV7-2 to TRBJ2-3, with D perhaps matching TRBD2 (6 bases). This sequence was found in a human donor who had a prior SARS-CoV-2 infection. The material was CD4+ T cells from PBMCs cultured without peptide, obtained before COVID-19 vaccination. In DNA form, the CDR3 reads TGTGCCAGCAGCTTAGGGAGGGACCTGCCACCGTATTTT. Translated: CASSLGRDLPPYF.